Reported below is one TCR beta chain. Its antigen is currently not known. Gene names and germline sequences here are all drawn from mouse data. The read halts 1 residue ahead of the CDR3 end, with the missing end drawn from the germline J gene. The library was obtained by the immunoSEQ multiplex PCR assay. TCRbeta CDR3 sequencing was done by Adaptive Biotechnologies at survey depth, reporting CDR3 sequences, V/J genes, productive frequency and template counts. Amplification of TCR beta CDR3 regions was performed from genomic DNA rather than from RNA. From the authors' description of their analysis: Jensen-Shannon divergence served to quantify pairwise repertoire overlap between tissues, with 0 meaning identical and 1 meaning complete divergence. Tissues were clustered by single-linkage agglomerative hierarchical clustering of pairwise JSD values and displayed as dendrograms. GLIPH2 was applied to all patient samples using simulation_depth 1000, kmer_min_depth 3, and cdr3_length_cutoff 8, and only groups with more than two unique CDR3s were retained. A standardized tissue-overlap score extrapolated Jaccard GLIPH-group overlap across patients to a standard repertoire size of 1000 clones. Linear mixed-effect models, with tissue included as a fixed effect and individual included as a random effect, were used to assess associations of diversity with clinical or experimental variables. TCRdb holds this immuneACCESS table with in-frame rearrangements only. Some clones are missing; in checked studies, unresolved V genes explain under half, and the rest has no known cause. V, J and clone size are those of that table, while D and trimming were read from the DNA. The sample table holds approximately 6,600 clones, of which roughly half were seen once. The ten biggest clones cover 7.7% of the sample.

The source of the sample is a study of tissue T cells after allogeneic stem cell transplantation (dated by TCRdb to the early 2020s). For the study in its entirety: TCR beta repertoires were profiled across many tissues obtained from research autopsies of patients with and without GVHD, as well as in mouse models of GVHD. On the human side, the study was prospective and observational, with no blinding or randomization. Summary of the overall study and its limitations: The study did not establish which tissue TCRs were alloreactive or antigen-specific, and some clones may have been host cells that persisted. In both patients and mice, only a limited portion of the TCR repertoire detected in tissues was captured by blood and spleen T cells. A small and clinically heterogeneous patient cohort was studied, and sampling depth was acknowledged as a limitation. Few T cell clones were found to be shared across patients, but shared repertoire signatures across patients were revealed in a tissue-specific fashion by motif-based clustering. Within patients, how anatomically similar the tissues were was a key factor in shaping TCR repertoire composition, regardless of disease or transplant status.

According to the study, the label for this sample's time point signals: mouse harvest day 7 after allogeneic transplant. Mouse grafts consisting of 10^7 T-cell-depleted bone marrow cells combined with 10^6 splenic CD5+ T cells were administered by tail vein injection. GVHD in mice was modeled with a major MHC-mismatch B6 (H2b) into BALB/c (H2d) model, and tissues were profiled at day 7 or 14. Mouse tissues and retro-orbital blood were harvested on day 7 or 14 post-transplant using separate sterile tools per animal; livers were flushed beforehand. Before genomic DNA isolation with the DNeasy Blood & Tissue Kit, mouse tissues were minced with razor blades in buffered saline. The CDR3 runs 14 residues from the cysteine to the phenylalanine. Shown are 39 bases from within the CDR3, in frame from base 1. The junction shows trimming of 2 bases on V and 0 bases on J, plus 6 bases between the germline ends. The germline V gene yields SGHDT for CDR1 and FRDEAV for CDR2.

What was sequenced was lymph node tissue. The sequence derives from a female BALB/c mouse given C57BL/6 T cells with graft-versus-host disease after an allogeneic hematopoietic cell transplant. The chain is assembled from TRBV14 and TRBJ2-1; no confident D gene assignment can be made. The CDR3: CASSFYGNYAEQFF. Incomplete CDR3 DNA: TGTGCCAGCAGTTTTTACGGTAACTATGCTGAGCAGTTC.